This T cell receptor beta chain was captured by sequencing in a study of cytomegalovirus exposure and HLA in healthy donors. Germline CDR1 and CDR2: PRHDT and FYEKMQ (reference sequence). The CDR3 totals 21 residues. J was trimmed by 4 bases and V by 3 bases; bases with no gene match: 26. As for this clone: Its antigen remains unidentified.

The study ran its PCR with 60 Vbeta and 13 Jbeta primers. Per the original data handling: In a later analysis, about 9.9 million of tens of millions of unique beta chains occurred in at least two donors. The data were produced by immunoSEQ multiplex PCR, yet TCRdb's version contains in-frame clones alone and is incomplete. D and trimming were read from the DNA, whereas the V and J calls and clone size are those reported in that table. The top ten hold 22% of the sample, which has roughly 72,000 clones, roughly 80% seen once. General study results and limits: It was reported in a later analysis that an Asian-associated ancestry cluster showed fewer N-insertions than the 666-donor mean.

Material: PBMCs. J is TRBJ2-5 and V is TRBV13; 7 positions match TRBD2. The sequence was collected from a woman in her thirties or forties in good health and CMV-seropositive. For the CDR3, the DNA is TGTGCCAGCAGCTTCTCCCCCCCCTTTAGGCTCTCTGCGGGAGTGGGAGAGACCCAGTACTTC. Its translation: CASSFSPPFRLSAGVGETQYF.